The present entry profiles one T cell receptor beta chain with its context. This clonotype has a count of ten or more. The antigen this receptor binds is unknown. No much larger clone exists at a distance of one base, and base qualities are not known. The CDR3 has 14 amino acids, counting the end cysteine and phenylalanine. CDR3 DNA is the only sequence kept; it has 42 bases, read in frame from the first base. V lost 4 bases and J lost 7 bases; the stretch between them is 13 bases long. From a lookup of the germline V gene, CDR1 and CDR2 are SNHLY and FYNNEI. Patients with ophthalmopathy had moderately to severely active disease, with a Clinical Activity Score of 3 or more, a NOSPECS grade of 4 or more, and a disease duration of less than 3 months. Patients with other autoimmune diseases, uncontrolled infections, pregnancy or lactation were excluded from the study. Clinical symptoms, serum thyroxine, TRAb, thyroid ultrasound and orbital computed tomography formed the basis of the diagnosis. PBMCs were isolated from 7.5 to 10 ml of fresh peripheral blood by Ficoll-Paque density gradient centrifugation. Trizol reagent was used to extract the total RNA, and its quality was then checked on an Agilent 2100 Bioanalyzer.

For repertoire sequencing, TCR beta CDR3 regions were amplified from RNA transcripts. The first round of RT-PCR was done with HTBI primers and the Qiagen OneStep RT-PCR kit, and was followed by a second round of multiplex PCR, then size selection and purification. Libraries were sequenced on an Illumina HiSeq2000 using paired-end 100 bp reads. The original methods were these. SOAPnuke was used for read processing, and reads with adapters, uncalled bases, a mean Phred below 15, or no exact constant-primer or identifier match were discarded. COPE v1.2.5 was used to merge high-quality paired reads. Unique nucleotide sequences were defined as clonotypes and aligned to IMGT TRB V, D and J references using MiTCR v1.1. The analysis was limited to V-J combinations with a frequency above 0.0001, which together covered around 99% of the repertoires. For each V-J combination, a TCR clonal expansion and chaos score was defined as F50 clonal expansion divided by the chaos observed in the TCRdist matrix. Welch's t-statistics and random forest were used to reduce the features to about a dozen V-J combinations, which were then used as input to a naive Bayes classifier. The Morisita-Horn index was used to measure how similar the thyroid and blood repertoires were. TCRdb handled the public reads itself, with Q25 trimming in fastp and clone calling in MiXCR, and kept productive beta chains. Records with the same CDR3 protein are collapsed into one entry carrying the most frequent genes and DNA. These V and J calls originate from TCRdb's pipeline instead of the authors' own analysis. The sample includes around 600,000 distinct CDR3 sequences, with 35% to 45% observed a single time. The top ten clones comprise about 3.3% of the sample.

These data come from a study of Graves' ophthalmopathy and Graves' hyperthyroidism (dated by TCRdb to the late 2010s). Looking at the study overall: Peripheral blood was collected before any treatment was given, at the time of initial diagnosis. The study used TCR beta repertoire signatures to distinguish Graves' ophthalmopathy from Graves' hyperthyroidism and to predict progression to ophthalmopathy. A discovery set of 95 to 100 patients (43 ophthalmopathy, about 58 stable hyperthyroidism) was enrolled to explore V-J signatures distinguishing ophthalmopathy from hyperthyroidism. In total, 135 blood samples were TCR-sequenced: 40 to 45 ophthalmopathy, under 80 hyperthyroidism and approximately 17 hyperthyroidism-to-ophthalmopathy patients. In several hyperthyroidism patients, the T-cell repertoires found in thyroid tissue were compared with those found in blood. An independent validation cohort comprised 18 hyperthyroidism patients and over 15 patients who later progressed from hyperthyroidism to ophthalmopathy. Once sampling was done, hyperthyroidism patients were given methimazole at a starting dose of 30 mg daily, while ophthalmopathy patients were given high-dose intravenous methylprednisolone. Study-level results and caveats: In cross-validation, the 13-signature model distinguished ophthalmopathy from stable hyperthyroidism with more than 85% sensitivity and around 84% specificity, while in the test set the corresponding values were 80% and 75%. In validation, the model predicted ophthalmopathy progression with 70.59% sensitivity and around 72% specificity; eleven to twelve predicted patients were CT-confirmed with GO in a median of approximately six months. Sample size was not predetermined statistically, and investigators were not blinded to group allocation. Among expanded thyroid clonotypes with frequency above 0.001, most also showed up in blood, which suggests that blood repertoires may reflect the thyroid immune response.

Material for sequencing was peripheral blood. The TCR sequence derives from an adult man with Graves' ophthalmopathy. The rearrangement joined TRBV2 to TRBJ1-4, with TRBD1 perhaps the D gene, on 6 matching bases. CDR3 loop: CASSVGQLFEKLFF. The nucleotide sequence reads TGTGCCAGCAGTGTCGGACAGTTATTTGAAAAACTGTTTTTT.